This entry lists 30 T cell receptor beta chains sequenced from one sample in a study of shared clonotypes between healthy human individuals. The assay was immunoSEQ multiplex PCR, and TCRdb's table has in-frame clones only and misses some. The table shows roughly 1,800,000 clones, with approximately 94% occurring only once. Naive CD8 isolation took CD45RO-negative cells positively selected for CCR7 and excluded terminally differentiated effector memory CD45RA+ cells. Sequenced sample: naive CD8+ T cells sorted from blood. The receptors here all came from a man between 18 and 29 years old in good health.

This clone is a singleton in its sample. This chain uses TRBV7-9 with TRBJ1-1; no clear D gene. Trimming shortened V by 2 bases and J by 0 bases, and 16 bases separated the two germline ends. There are 17 residues in the CDR3. The germline V gene has CDR1 SEHNR and CDR2 FQNEAQ (reference sequence). The CDR3 DNA reads TGTGCCAGCAGCTTATTCCCCCGCAAGGCCCTGAACACTGAAGCTTTCTTT. It codes for CASSLFPRKALNTEAFF.

J is TRBJ1-1 and V is TRBV28, with 9 bases aligning to TRBD1. CDR3 length: 17 residues. V dropped 6 bases and J dropped 1; count of bases not matched to a gene: 12. The germline V gene encodes CDR1 MDHEN and CDR2 SYDVKM. The CDR3 DNA is TGTGCCAGCAGCAGACCACAGGGGGCTGAGGGGAACACTGAAGCTTTCTTT. Translated: CASSRPQGAEGNTEAFF. Full variable domain (missing parts from reference TRBV28 and TRBJ1-1): DVKVTQSSRYLVKRTGEKVFLECVQDMDHENMFWYRQDPGLGLRLIYFSYDVKMKEKGDIPEGYSVSREKKERFSLILESASTNQTSMYLCASSRPQGAEGNTEAFFGQGTRLTVV.

This chain joins TRBV7-8 and TRBJ2-3, with 8 bases fitting TRBD2. CDR3 length: 14 amino acids. Unmatched junction bases numbered 3, after V lost 5 bases and J lost 2 bases. Germline V lookup: CDR1 SGHVS, CDR2 FQNEAQ. As DNA, the CDR3 is TGTGCCAGCAGCGTTAGCGGGAACACAGATACGCAGTATTTT. This sequence encodes CASSVSGNTDTQYF.

The gene calls are TRBV2 and TRBJ1-2; D is perhaps TRBD1 (6 bases). The V and J ends lost 7 bases and 1 base respectively, with 13 bases between them. This CDR3 spans 14 amino acids. Germline CDR1 and CDR2: SNHLY and FYNNEI. CDR3 loop: CASTPGHINYGYTF. The DNA of the CDR3 is TGTGCCAGCACCCCGGGACACATTAACTATGGCTACACCTTC. The whole variable domain, remainder taken from reference TRBV2 and TRBJ1-2, is EPEVTQTPSHQVTQMGQEVILRCVPISNHLYFYWYRQILGQKVEFLVSFYNNEISEKSEIFDDQFSVERPDGSNFTLKIRSTKLEDSAMYFCASTPGHINYGYTFGSGTRLTVV.

For this clone: Other DNA sequences within the sample encode an identical CDR3. The genes are TRBV29-1 and TRBJ1-1; D call uncertain. The germline CDR1 and CDR2 sequences are SQVTM and ANQGSEA. This CDR3 has 11 residues. The V gene lost 4 bases and the J gene lost 2 bases, with 5 bases spanning the gap. The CDR3 protein is CSVAENTEAFF. In DNA form, the CDR3 reads TGCAGCGTTGCTGAAAACACTGAAGCTTTCTTT.

A single count supports this clone. The chain carries TRBV7-2 and TRBJ2-2; a weak D match, TRBD1 (6 bases). Germline lookup yields CDR1 SGHTA and CDR2 FQGNSA. This CDR3 spans 16 amino acids. V lost 4 bases to trimming and J lost 1 base, with 13 bases between them. The CDR3 here is CASSSRQDKNTGELFF. The CDR3 DNA sequence: TGTGCCAGCAGCTCCCGACAGGACAAGAACACCGGGGAGCTGTTTTTT.

For this clone: One end of the junction is discordant with germline, which a read error may explain. This chain links TRBV13 with TRBJ1-2, with 8 bases fitting TRBD1. CDR3 length: 13 residues. From germline, CDR1 is PRHDT and CDR2 FYEKMQ (reference sequence). The CDR3: CASSHRFPDRVLF. CDR3 in DNA: TGTGCCAGCAGCCATAGGTTTCCGGACAGGGTGCTCTTC.

CDR3 in DNA: TGTGCCAGCAGTTTTGTTGCGGGAGGGCCGGGCGGGGAGCTGTTTTTT. It encodes CASSFVAGGPGGELFF. The V call is TRBV27, the J call TRBJ2-2; 9 bases are shared with TRBD2. V was pared by 3 bases and J by 7 bases, with 9 bases of the junction left unmatched. From germline, CDR1 is MNHEY and CDR2 SMNVEV (reference sequence). CDR3 length equals 16 residues.

The chain carries TRBV9 and TRBJ2-1; no firm D call. Trimming left V 4 bases short and J 9 bases short, with 17 bases between. The CDR3 runs to 14 residues. Germline V lookup: CDR1 SGDLS, CDR2 YYNGEE. The chain's CDR3 is CASSPHLPSPEQFF. The CDR3 region has the DNA TGTGCCAGCAGCCCCCATCTCCCTTCTCCTGAGCAGTTCTTC.

The CDR3 region is CASSLVGSGGTDTQYF. DNA for the CDR3: TGTGCCAGCAGCTTAGTCGGTAGCGGGGGCACAGATACGCAGTATTTT. The chain is built from TRBV7-2 and TRBJ2-3, with TRBD2 identical over 8 bases. CDR1 is SGHTA and CDR2 is FQGNSA in the germline V gene. The CDR3 has 16 amino acids. J was trimmed by 1 base and V by 1 base; bases with no gene match: 4.

As DNA, the CDR3 is TGTGCCATCAGTGGCCCTAGGGCGGGGGGCTGGGAGACCCAGTACTTC. Protein sequence: CAISGPRAGGWETQYF. The rearrangement links TRBV10-3 to TRBJ2-5, with 8 bases matching TRBD2. There are 16 residues in the CDR3. V dropped 4 bases and J dropped 5; count of bases not matched to a gene: 12. CDR1 and CDR2 from the germline V gene are ENHRY and SYGVKD.

The chain combines TRBV2 with TRBJ2-2, with 11 nucleotides matching TRBD2. Germline V gene data show CDR1 as SNHLY and CDR2 as FYNNEI. The CDR3 spans 16 residues. Trimming at V came to 6 bases and at J to 7 bases, leaving 10 bases not matched to a gene. CDR3 amino acids: CASRETSGASGGELFF. The CDR3 region has the DNA TGTGCCAGCAGAGAGACTAGCGGGGCCTCTGGCGGGGAGCTGTTTTTT.

This chain uses TRBV9 with TRBJ1-4, with D possibly TRBD1 on 5 matching bases. The CDR3 sequence is 14 residues long. V lost 3 bases, J lost 5 bases, and 11 bases lay in between. From germline, CDR1 is SGDLS and CDR2 YYNGEE. The CDR3 protein is CASSEGTVNEKLFF. CDR3 nucleotide sequence: TGTGCCAGCAGCGAGGGGACGGTGAATGAAAAACTGTTTTTT.

This clone has just one count. The chain recombines TRBV5-6 with TRBJ2-5, with D maybe TRBD2 (6 bases). Between the trimmed V and J ends, which lost 4 bases and 5 bases, there was a span of 18 bases. The germline V gene encodes CDR1 SGHDT and CDR2 YYEEEE. The CDR3 contains 15 residues. In nucleotides, the CDR3 is TGTGCCAGCAGCAACGGAGGGCGGCTAGTTGAGACCCAGTACTTC. Amino acid sequence: CASSNGGRLVETQYF.

The CDR3 DNA reads TGCGCCAGCAGCCCCGGGACAGGGGGCGAGCAGTACTTC. Protein: CASSPGTGGEQYF. The chain uses TRBV4-1 and TRBJ2-7; 11 nucleotides line up with TRBD1. The CDR3 length is 13 residues. Germline lookup yields CDR1 MGHRA and CDR2 YSYEKL. V was clipped by 4 bases and J by 6 bases; unmatched bases: 2.

This clone has just one count. This sequence joins TRBV27 and TRBJ2-7, with D tentatively TRBD2 (6 bases). This CDR3 spans 16 amino acids. Germline CDR1 MNHEY, CDR2 SMNVEV (reference sequence). The V end was cut by 3 bases, the J end by 0 bases, with 15 bases between. CDR3 region: CASSFSRGTISYEQYF. CDR3 DNA: TGTGCCAGCAGTTTTAGCCGGGGGACCATCTCCTACGAGCAGTACTTC.

Concerning this clone: This CDR3 is also generated by other DNA sequences in the sample. The chain couples TRBV29-1 to TRBJ2-5; D gene ambiguous. The germline V gene has CDR1 SQVTM and CDR2 ANQGSEA. The V end lost 5 bases, the J end lost 5 bases, and 6 bases lay between the germline ends. This CDR3 spans 10 amino acids. The CDR3: CSVYRETQYF. The CDR3 DNA is TGCAGCGTTTATCGGGAGACCCAGTACTTC.

The chain is built from TRBV9 and TRBJ2-7; D possibly uses TRBD1 or TRBD2 (5 bases each). The V gene's germline CDR1 is SGDLS and CDR2 YYNGEE. Trimming stripped 2 bases from V and 0 bases from J, with 12 bases between. CDR3 length: 15 amino acids. The CDR3 is CASSVTGTSSYEQYF. The DNA for the CDR3 is TGTGCCAGCAGCGTTACAGGAACTAGCTCCTACGAGCAGTACTTC.

For this clone: The sample carries other DNA sequences with the same CDR3. The rearrangement links TRBV6-1 to TRBJ1-1; D is perhaps TRBD1 (5 bases). The V gene lost 0 bases and the J gene lost 1 base, with 6 bases spanning the gap. The CDR3 runs 14 residues. Germline assignment: CDR1 MNHNS and CDR2 SASEGT. This CDR3 reads CASSEAGGNTEAFF. As DNA, the CDR3 is TGTGCCAGCAGTGAAGCGGGGGGGAACACTGAAGCTTTCTTT.

The chain joins TRBV27 to TRBJ2-7; D possibly corresponds to TRBD2 (6 bases). CDR3 length equals 15 residues. Per the germline V gene, CDR1 is MNHEY and CDR2 is SMNVEV (reference sequence). V was shortened by 3 bases and J by 4 bases, with 16 bases between the two germline ends. The CDR3 sequence: CASSFAGLNLYEQYF. The DNA for the CDR3 is TGTGCCAGCAGTTTCGCGGGACTCAACCTGTACGAGCAGTACTTC.

The chain uses TRBV4-1 and TRBJ2-7, with D perhaps being TRBD1 or TRBD2 (6 bases each). V was trimmed by 4 bases and J by 7 bases, leaving 11 bases between them. This CDR3 has 12 residues. Per germline, CDR1 MGHRA and CDR2 YSYEKL. The CDR3 loop reads CASSPGAGEQYF. The CDR3 DNA reads TGCGCCAGCAGCCCGGGGGCGGGGGAGCAGTACTTC.

This rearrangement joins TRBV9 to TRBJ2-7; D not certain. Trimming stripped 0 bases from V and 3 bases from J, with 13 bases between. CDR3 length: 15 amino acids. Germline CDR1 reads SGDLS; CDR2 reads YYNGEE. This CDR3 reads CASSVVRIPIYEQYF. The DNA of the CDR3 is TGTGCCAGCAGCGTAGTCAGGATCCCAATCTACGAGCAGTACTTC.

The V call is TRBV7-2, the J call TRBJ2-7; D may be TRBD1 (5 bases). Per the germline V gene, CDR1 is SGHTA and CDR2 is FQGNSA. CDR3 length: 12 amino acids. Trimming stripped 10 bases from V and 4 bases from J, with 14 bases between. CDR3 nucleotide sequence: TGTGCCACCGGTTATCCAGGGTACGAGCAGTACTTC. This gives the protein CATGYPGYEQYF.

This clone was recorded only once. J is TRBJ2-3 and V is TRBV4-1; tentatively, D is TRBD2 (6 bases). Germline V CDR1 and CDR2: MGHRA, YSYEKL. Trimming took off 1 base at V and 5 bases at J, with 19 bases between the two ends. The CDR3 sequence is 17 residues long. CDR3 sequence reads: CASSQGAGTAGQDTQYF. DNA for the CDR3: TGCGCCAGCAGCCAAGGTGCCGGGACCGCGGGGCAAGATACGCAGTATTTT.

On this clone: Other DNA variants within this sample encode the same CDR3. This chain links TRBV5-6 with TRBJ2-5; no firm D call. V was shortened by 0 bases and J by 5 bases, with 8 bases between the two germline ends. The CDR3 sequence is 13 residues long. The germline gives CDR1 SGHDT, CDR2 YYEEEE. CDR3 coding DNA: TGTGCCAGCAGCTTGGGTAGCCAGGAGACCCAGTACTTC. The encoded protein is CASSLGSQETQYF.

The rearrangement links TRBV29-1 to TRBJ2-7, with 11 positions matching TRBD2. The CDR3 is 13 amino acids. J gave up 1 base and V 7 bases, and 3 bases lay outside the gene matches. Per germline, CDR1 SQVTM and CDR2 ANQGSEA. The CDR3: CSAGTSGSYEQYF. In nucleotides, the CDR3 is TGCAGCGCAGGGACTAGCGGATCCTACGAGCAGTACTTC.

This clone is a singleton in its sample. This chain connects TRBV9 to TRBJ1-2; D possibly corresponds to TRBD1 (5 bases). The germline V and J ends were trimmed by 4 bases and 6 bases, with 13 bases remaining between them. The CDR3 runs 13 residues. In germline, CDR1 is SGDLS, CDR2 YYNGEE. DNA of the CDR3: TGTGCCAGCAGCAGGGGCAGTTCGGATGGCTACACCTTC. It yields the protein CASSRGSSDGYTF.

The V and J genes are TRBV5-4 and TRBJ2-2; D is possibly TRBD1 or TRBD2 (5 bases each). Germline CDR1 SGHNT, CDR2 YYREEE (reference sequence). The CDR3 has 13 residues. The ends were cut back, 4 bases at V and 7 bases at J, with 11 bases in the middle. For the CDR3, the DNA is TGTGCCAGCAGCGAGGTTGGGGGCGGGGAGCTGTTTTTT. Protein: CASSEVGGGELFF.

The chain employs TRBV2 and TRBJ2-7, with D unclear. The length of the CDR3 is 16 residues. V lost 5 bases, J lost 2 bases, and 19 bases lay in between. Germline values: CDR1 SNHLY, CDR2 FYNNEI. The CDR3 here is CASSLIYVPRAYEQYF. In DNA, the CDR3 is TGTGCCAGCAGTCTTATCTACGTCCCACGGGCCTACGAGCAGTACTTC.

The V and J genes are TRBV16 and TRBJ2-1, with 10 bases aligning to TRBD2. This CDR3 comprises 15 residues. V trimming: 3 bases; J trimming: 6 bases; junction bases outside the gene matches: 5. Germline-derived CDR1 and CDR2 are KGHSY and FQNENV. The CDR3 is CASSHVAGGSNEQFF. DNA of the CDR3: TGTGCCAGCAGCCATGTAGCGGGGGGTTCCAATGAGCAGTTCTTC.